This TCR beta chain was identified during a study of T cells in Graves' hyperthyroidism and ophthalmopathy. The wider study: Blood from the periphery was taken at initial diagnosis, before any treatment. Findings and limits, study-wide: A median roughly six months before onset, the model predicted ophthalmopathy.

Patients were aged 18 to 65, had disease duration under 2 months, and had newly diagnosed hyperthyroidism. Each diagnosis drew on symptoms, thyroxine, TRAb, thyroid ultrasound and orbital computed tomography findings. Amplification targeted TCR beta CDR3 regions from RNA transcripts. An initial round of RT-PCR targeting the TCR CDR3 relied on the HTBI primer set. TCRdb reanalysed the multiplex PCR reads using MiXCR and keeps one entry per CDR3 protein. The data hold a few hundred thousand distinct CDR3 sequences, with about 20% observed a single time. This clonotype showed up many times. Its antigen is not known. Sequencing was performed on blood. The source is a woman aged 18-30 years with Graves' hyperthyroidism.

Here the CDR3 DNA reads TGTGCCAGCAGTTTAGGGCAGGTTGGACGTGGCTACACCTTC. Its translation: CASSLGQVGRGYTF. The chain recombines TRBV12-3 or TRBV12-4 with TRBJ1-2, with D uncertain. Trimming pared 1 base from V and 7 bases from J, leaving 13 bases between. This CDR3 spans 14 amino acids.